The table lists the clone carrying this TCR beta chain with many counts. Its antigen is undetermined. The record originates from a study of CD8 T cells in ankylosing spondylitis. Overall study findings and caveats: Some of the motif variants had earlier been found in reactive arthritis patients' fluid and blood.

MiXCR, run by TCRdb on the 5' RACE reads, gives a single entry per CDR3 protein. The sample has under 400,000 distinct CDR3 sequences, about 9.9% seen once; the top ten hold around 8.4%. The material sequenced was blood, either unsorted or a sorted T cell fraction (not recorded which). The sequence was collected from a female donor with ankylosing spondylitis or in good health (not recorded which).

CDR3 bases: TGTGCCAGCAGCTTAGAGGGGGGGGTAGATCAGCCCCAGCATTTT. Translated: CASSLEGGVDQPQHF. The chain couples TRBV7-9 to TRBJ1-5, with a possible D match to TRBD1 (6 bases). V was pared by 1 base and J by 5 bases, with 12 bases between. The CDR3 is 15 residues long. Germline V gene lookup returns CDR1 SEHNR and CDR2 FQNEAQ (reference sequence).